The 27 T cell receptor beta chains below come from one sample, sequenced in a study of T cells expressing NK-cell markers. TCRdb re-called the 5' RACE reads and shows each CDR3 protein once, DNA omitted. This listing includes 350,000 to 400,000 distinct CDR3 sequences. The sequenced material came from blood T cells: a sorted CD56 or NKG2C T cell subset, CD4+ or CD8+ T cells, or bulk PBMC T cells (not recorded which). The receptors stem from a woman aged 50 to 60 in good health.

The chain joins TRBV4-1 to TRBJ1-2. This CDR3 comprises 15 residues. CDR1 and CDR2 from the germline V gene are MGHRA and YSYEKL. The CDR3 sequence: CASSQDPKPNYGYTF.

V and J are TRBV7-9 and TRBJ1-2; there is no DNA to check the TCRdb D call of TRBD1. Germline V CDR1 and CDR2: SEHNR, FQNEAQ (reference sequence). The CDR3 extends over 16 amino acids. The CDR3 loop reads CASSLGQGGWDYGYTF.

V is TRBV2 and J is TRBJ2-1. There are 16 residues in the CDR3. In germline, CDR1 is SNHLY, CDR2 FYNNEI. CDR3 sequence: CASSEEGGASYNEQFF.

V is TRBV7-9 and J is TRBJ2-2; TCRdb lists TRBD2, though no DNA is available to test this call. The germline gives CDR1 SEHNR, CDR2 FQNEAQ (reference sequence). This CDR3 has 13 residues. CDR3 loop: CASSGEKAGELFF.

V is TRBV19 and J is TRBJ2-3; without DNA, the TCRdb call of TRBD2 cannot be checked. Per the germline V gene, CDR1 is LNHDA and CDR2 is SQIVND (reference sequence). This CDR3 has 14 amino acids. The CDR3 here is CASSIVAGADTQYF.

The chain combines TRBV25-1 with TRBJ2-6; TCRdb names TRBD1, which stays unverified in the absence of DNA. The CDR3 covers 18 residues. Germline V gene data show CDR1 as MGHDK and CDR2 as SYGVNS. Here the CDR3 reads CASSELGQGASGANVLTF. The complete variable domain, with remaining parts taken from reference TRBV25-1 and TRBJ2-6, reads EADIYQTPRYLVIGTGKKITLECSQTMGHDKMYWYQQDPGMELHLIHYSYGVNSTEKGDLSSESTVSRIRTEHFPLTLESARPSHTSQYLCASSELGQGASGANVLTFGAGSRLTVL.

The rearrangement links TRBV29-1 to TRBJ1-2; TCRdb selects TRBD1, and the lack of DNA leaves this call unchecked. The germline gives CDR1 SQVTM, CDR2 ANQGSEA. There are 14 residues in the CDR3. This chain's CDR3 is CSVAWRGFRDGYTF.

The chain recombines TRBV7-9 with TRBJ1-1; TCRdb lists TRBD1, though no DNA is available to test this call. Per the germline V gene, CDR1 is SEHNR and CDR2 is FQNEAQ (reference sequence). The CDR3 spans 12 residues. This CDR3 is CASSPPDREAFF.

This sequence joins TRBV20-1 and TRBJ1-1; there is no DNA to check the TCRdb D call of TRBD1. The germline V gene has CDR1 DFQATT and CDR2 SNEGSKA (reference sequence). The CDR3 loop spans 13 amino acids. CDR3 residues: CSAPPLINTEAFF.

The gene calls are TRBV20-1 and TRBJ2-3; TCRdb calls TRBD2, which cannot be checked without DNA. The CDR3 extends over 13 amino acids. CDR1 is DFQATT and CDR2 is SNEGSKA in the germline V gene (reference sequence). The chain's CDR3 is CSAISGYGDTQYF.

The rearrangement uses TRBV11-3 and TRBJ2-1; TCRdb's D call of TRBD1 is untestable without DNA. The germline V gene has CDR1 SGHNT and CDR2 YENEEA. CDR3 length equals 15 residues. The CDR3 protein is CASSLGAQGRNEQFF. The full variable domain, rest sourced from reference TRBV11-3 and TRBJ2-1, is EAGVVQSPRYKIIEKKQPVAFWCNPISGHNTLYWYLQNLGQGPELLIRYENEEAVDDSQLPKDRFSAERLKGVDSTLKIQPAELGDSAVYLCASSLGAQGRNEQFFGPGTRLTVL.

The rearrangement uses TRBV20-1 and TRBJ2-7; the TCRdb call, TRBD1, lacks DNA for checking. CDR1 DFQATT and CDR2 SNEGSKA come from the germline V gene (reference sequence). The length of the CDR3 is 15 residues. This chain's CDR3 is CSASPPGQGRDEQYF.

The gene calls are TRBV10-3 and TRBJ1-3; the TCRdb call, TRBD1, lacks DNA for checking. The CDR3 consists of 16 residues. From germline, CDR1 is ENHRY and CDR2 SYGVKD. The CDR3 reads CATLGQPSSSGNTIYF.

This chain joins TRBV29-1 and TRBJ2-2; absent DNA, TCRdb's TRBD1 call cannot be checked. The CDR3 runs 15 residues. The germline gives CDR1 SQVTM, CDR2 ANQGSEA. The CDR3 loop is CSCFATGANTGELFF.

V gene TRBV5-4 combines with J gene TRBJ2-3; TCRdb calls TRBD2, which cannot be checked without DNA. Germline V gene sequence: CDR1 SGHNT, CDR2 YYREEE (reference sequence). This CDR3 contains 14 residues. The CDR3: CASGTSGRTDTQYF.

This chain joins TRBV20-1 and TRBJ2-2; checking the TCRdb D call of TRBD2 is not possible without DNA. This CDR3 is 15 amino acids long. Germline V CDR1 and CDR2: DFQATT, SNEGSKA (reference sequence). CDR3 loop: CSASDGPSGTGELFF.

The CDR3 spells CASSTIRGMGTDTQYF. The chain employs TRBV6-5 and TRBJ2-3; with no DNA, the TCRdb D assignment of TRBD1 cannot be verified. Germline CDR1 and CDR2: MNHEY and SVGAGI. There are 16 residues in the CDR3.

The chain combines TRBV4-1 with TRBJ2-1; TCRdb indicates TRBD2, and absent DNA this call remains unverified. This CDR3 contains 18 residues. Germline V gene sequence: CDR1 MGHRA, CDR2 YSYEKL. CDR3 amino acids: CASSQPSGRGGSYNEQFF.

V gene TRBV4-2 combines with J gene TRBJ2-5; TCRdb gives TRBD2 as the D gene, but with no DNA this cannot be confirmed. CDR1 and CDR2 (germline): LGHNA, YNFKEQ. The CDR3 loop spans 18 amino acids. The CDR3 sequence: CASSQDRQAGGPRETQYF.

The chain couples TRBV9 to TRBJ1-5. The CDR3 runs 14 residues. The germline CDR1 and CDR2 sequences are SGDLS and YYNGEE. CDR3 residues: CASSVGANNQPQHF. Full variable domain (rest looked up from reference TRBV9 and TRBJ1-5): DSGVTQTPKHLITATGQRVTLRCSPRSGDLSVYWYQQSLDQGLQFLIQYYNGEERAKGNILERFSAQQFPDLHSELNLSSLELGDSALYFCASSVGANNQPQHFGDGTRLSIL.

V usage is TRBV20-1 and J usage is TRBJ2-3; TCRdb reports TRBD1, a call that lacks DNA to check it against. CDR3 size: 15 residues. Germline CDR1 DFQATT, CDR2 SNEGSKA (reference sequence). The CDR3: CSARDTLGTGDTQYF.

The chain links TRBV20-1 to TRBJ2-7; TCRdb's assignment of TRBD2 cannot be checked, as there is no DNA. The germline V gene has CDR1 DFQATT and CDR2 SNEGSKA (reference sequence). This CDR3 has 15 residues. The CDR3 sequence: CSARDSGGGLYEQYF.

The chain carries TRBV24-1 and TRBJ2-3; TCRdb's D gene call, TRBD1, goes unchecked for lack of DNA. Germline CDR1 and CDR2: KGHDR and SFDVKD. The CDR3 covers 13 residues. CDR3 residues: CATSDLGEDTQYF.

The chain is built from TRBV24-1 and TRBJ2-6; the TRBD1 assignment by TCRdb is unverifiable without DNA. The V gene's germline CDR1 is KGHDR and CDR2 SFDVKD. The CDR3 sequence is 16 residues long. This CDR3 is CAVTAGASSGANVLTF.

V and J are TRBV20-1 and TRBJ2-3; the D gene TCRdb calls, TRBD2, cannot be checked with no DNA. Germline-derived CDR1 and CDR2 are DFQATT and SNEGSKA (reference sequence). The CDR3 extends over 16 amino acids. The chain's CDR3 is CSARDGREGPADTQYF.

J is TRBJ2-1 and V is TRBV20-1; TCRdb selects TRBD1, and the lack of DNA leaves this call unchecked. The CDR3 runs 15 residues. Germline-derived CDR1 and CDR2 are DFQATT and SNEGSKA (reference sequence). CDR3: CSARDSEGTGEKQFF.

The chain has TRBV7-8 and TRBJ2-2; TCRdb's D call, TRBD1, is unchecked because there is no DNA. The CDR3 length is 17 residues. The germline CDR1 and CDR2 sequences are SGHVS and FQNEAQ. CDR3 amino acids: CASSLADRGSGTGELFF. Variable domain in full (rest from reference TRBV7-8 and TRBJ2-2): GAGVSQSPRYKVAKRGQDVALRCDPISGHVSLFWYQQALGQGPEFLTYFQNEAQLDKSGLPSDRFFAERPEGSVSTLKIQRTQQEDSAVYLCASSLADRGSGTGELFFGEGSRLTVL.